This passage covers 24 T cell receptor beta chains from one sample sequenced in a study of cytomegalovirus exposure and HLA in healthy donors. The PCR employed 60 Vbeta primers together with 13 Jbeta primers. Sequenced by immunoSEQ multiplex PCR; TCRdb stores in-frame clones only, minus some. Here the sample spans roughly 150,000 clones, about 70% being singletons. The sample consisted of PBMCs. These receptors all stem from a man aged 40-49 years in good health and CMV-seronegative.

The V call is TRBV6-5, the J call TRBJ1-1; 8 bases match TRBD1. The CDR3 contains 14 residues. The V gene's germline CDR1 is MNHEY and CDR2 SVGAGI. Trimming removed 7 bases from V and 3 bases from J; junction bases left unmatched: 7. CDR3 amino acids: CASKKQGGYTEAFF. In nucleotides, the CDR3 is TGTGCCAGCAAAAAACAGGGGGGCTACACTGAAGCTTTCTTT.

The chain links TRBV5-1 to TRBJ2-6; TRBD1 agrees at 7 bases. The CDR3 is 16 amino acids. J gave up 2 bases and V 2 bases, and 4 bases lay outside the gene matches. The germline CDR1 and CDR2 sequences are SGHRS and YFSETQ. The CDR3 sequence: CASSLPTGAGANVLTF. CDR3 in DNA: TGCGCCAGCAGCTTACCTACAGGGGCTGGGGCCAACGTCCTGACTTTC.

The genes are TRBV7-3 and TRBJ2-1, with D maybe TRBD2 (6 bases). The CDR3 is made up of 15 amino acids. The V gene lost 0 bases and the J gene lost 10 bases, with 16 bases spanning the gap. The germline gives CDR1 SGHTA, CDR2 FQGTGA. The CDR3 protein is CASSLTRGTGMEQFF. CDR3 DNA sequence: TGTGCCAGCAGCTTAACGCGGGGCACGGGAATGGAGCAGTTCTTC.

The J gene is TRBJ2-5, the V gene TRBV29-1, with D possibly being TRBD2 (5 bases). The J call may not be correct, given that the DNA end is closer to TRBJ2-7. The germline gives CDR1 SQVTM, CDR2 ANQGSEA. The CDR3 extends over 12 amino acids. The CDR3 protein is CSVEDQLDEQYF. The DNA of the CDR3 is TGCAGCGTTGAAGATCAACTAGACGAGCAGTACTTC.

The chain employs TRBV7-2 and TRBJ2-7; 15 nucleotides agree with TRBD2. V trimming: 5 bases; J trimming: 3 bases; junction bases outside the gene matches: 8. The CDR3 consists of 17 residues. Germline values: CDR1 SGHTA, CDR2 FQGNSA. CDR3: CASSRTSGGEVGYEQYF. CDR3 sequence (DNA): TGTGCCAGCAGCCGGACTAGCGGGGGGGAGGTTGGCTACGAGCAGTACTTC.

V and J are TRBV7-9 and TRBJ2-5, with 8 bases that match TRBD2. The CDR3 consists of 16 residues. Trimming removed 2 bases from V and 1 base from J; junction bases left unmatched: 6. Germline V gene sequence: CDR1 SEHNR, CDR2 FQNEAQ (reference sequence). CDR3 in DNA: TGTGCCAGCAGCTTACGGCGGGGGGCACTCCAAGAGACCCAGTACTTC. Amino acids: CASSLRRGALQETQYF.

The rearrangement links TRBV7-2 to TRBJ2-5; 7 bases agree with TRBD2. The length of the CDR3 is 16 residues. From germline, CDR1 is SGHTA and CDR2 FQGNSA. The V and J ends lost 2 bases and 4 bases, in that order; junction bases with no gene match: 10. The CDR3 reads CASSLLGLGAIETQYF. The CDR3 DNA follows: TGTGCCAGCAGCTTACTCGGACTAGGGGCAATAGAGACCCAGTACTTC.

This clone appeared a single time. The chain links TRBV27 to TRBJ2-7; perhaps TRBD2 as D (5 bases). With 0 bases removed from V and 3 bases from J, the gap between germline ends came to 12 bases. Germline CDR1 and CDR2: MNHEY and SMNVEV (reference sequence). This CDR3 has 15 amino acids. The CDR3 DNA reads TGTGCCAGCAGTTTATCTAGCGCTAGAAACTACGAGCAGTACTTC. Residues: CASSLSSARNYEQYF.

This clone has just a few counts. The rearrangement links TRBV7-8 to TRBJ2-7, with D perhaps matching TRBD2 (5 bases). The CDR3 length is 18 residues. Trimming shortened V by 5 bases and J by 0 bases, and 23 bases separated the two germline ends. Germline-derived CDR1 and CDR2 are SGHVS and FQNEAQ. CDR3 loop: CASSPRIVRGTGSYEQYF. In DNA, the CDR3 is TGTGCCAGCAGCCCACGGATTGTTCGGGGTACGGGCTCCTACGAGCAGTACTTC.

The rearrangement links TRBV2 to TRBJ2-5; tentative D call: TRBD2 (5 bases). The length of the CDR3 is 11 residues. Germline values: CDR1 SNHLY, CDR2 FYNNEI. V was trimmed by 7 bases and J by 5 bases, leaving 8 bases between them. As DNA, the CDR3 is TGTGCCAGCATGAGGGTCGAGACCCAGTACTTC. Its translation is CASMRVETQYF.

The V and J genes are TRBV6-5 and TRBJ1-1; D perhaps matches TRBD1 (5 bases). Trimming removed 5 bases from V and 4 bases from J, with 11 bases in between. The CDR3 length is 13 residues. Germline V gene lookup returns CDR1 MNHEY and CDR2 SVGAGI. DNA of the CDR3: TGTGCCAGCAGTACCCAGGGTATCACTGAAGCTTTCTTT. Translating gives CASSTQGITEAFF.

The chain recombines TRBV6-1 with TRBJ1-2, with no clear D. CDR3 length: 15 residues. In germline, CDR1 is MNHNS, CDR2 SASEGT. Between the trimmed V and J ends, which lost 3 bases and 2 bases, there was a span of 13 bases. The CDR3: CASSDRATGNYGYTF. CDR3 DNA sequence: TGTGCCAGCAGTGACCGAGCCACCGGGAACTATGGCTACACCTTC.

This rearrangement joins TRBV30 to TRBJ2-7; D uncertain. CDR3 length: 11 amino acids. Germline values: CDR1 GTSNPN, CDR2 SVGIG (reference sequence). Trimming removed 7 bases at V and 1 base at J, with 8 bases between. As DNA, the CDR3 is TGTGCCTCCCAGAATTCCTACGAGCAGTACTTC. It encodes CASQNSYEQYF. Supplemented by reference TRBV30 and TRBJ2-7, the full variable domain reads SQTIHQWPATLVQPVGSPLSLECTVEGTSNPNLYWYRQAAGRGLQLLFYSVGIGQISSEVPQNLSASRPQDRQFILSSKKLLLSDSGFYLCASQNSYEQYFGPGTRLTVT.

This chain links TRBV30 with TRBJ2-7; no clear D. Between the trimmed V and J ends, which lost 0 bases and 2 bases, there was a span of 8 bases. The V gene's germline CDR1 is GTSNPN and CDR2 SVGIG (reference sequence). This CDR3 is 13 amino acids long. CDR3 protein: CAWSVRRAYEQYF. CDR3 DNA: TGTGCCTGGAGTGTACGACGGGCCTACGAGCAGTACTTC.

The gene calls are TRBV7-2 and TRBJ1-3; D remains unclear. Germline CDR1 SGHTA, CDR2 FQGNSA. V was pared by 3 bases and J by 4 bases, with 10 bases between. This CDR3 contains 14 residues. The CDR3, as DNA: TGTGCCAGCAGCTTTGACGGGAGCGGAAACACCATATATTTT. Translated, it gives CASSFDGSGNTIYF.

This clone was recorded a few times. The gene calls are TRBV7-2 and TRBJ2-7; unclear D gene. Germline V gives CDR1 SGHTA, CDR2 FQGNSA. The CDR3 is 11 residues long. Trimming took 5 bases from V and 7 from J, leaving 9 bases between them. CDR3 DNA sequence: TGTGCCAGCAGCCTATCCGGTGAGCAGTACTTC. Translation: CASSLSGEQYF.

The CDR3 is CAISTGQRFGGTDTQYF. The CDR3 DNA follows: TGTGCCATCAGTACCGGGCAGAGGTTCGGGGGGACAGATACGCAGTATTTT. The V gene is TRBV10-3, the J gene TRBJ2-3; 7 positions match TRBD2. Germline assignment: CDR1 ENHRY and CDR2 SYGVKD. V shed 5 bases and J 3 bases; nucleotides not matched to a gene: 14. This CDR3 has 17 amino acids.

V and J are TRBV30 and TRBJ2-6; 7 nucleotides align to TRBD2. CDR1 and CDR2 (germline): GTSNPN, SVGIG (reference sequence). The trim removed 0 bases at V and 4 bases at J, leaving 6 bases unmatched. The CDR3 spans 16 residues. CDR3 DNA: TGTGCCTGGAGTGTCGGGGGGTCAAGGGGGGCCAACGTCCTGACTTTC. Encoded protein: CAWSVGGSRGANVLTF.

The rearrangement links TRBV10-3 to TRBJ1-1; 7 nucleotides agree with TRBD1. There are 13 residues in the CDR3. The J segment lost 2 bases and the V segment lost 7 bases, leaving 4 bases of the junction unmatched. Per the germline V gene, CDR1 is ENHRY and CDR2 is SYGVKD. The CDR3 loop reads CAIMTGSNTEAFF. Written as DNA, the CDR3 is TGTGCCATCATGACAGGGTCTAACACTGAAGCTTTCTTT.

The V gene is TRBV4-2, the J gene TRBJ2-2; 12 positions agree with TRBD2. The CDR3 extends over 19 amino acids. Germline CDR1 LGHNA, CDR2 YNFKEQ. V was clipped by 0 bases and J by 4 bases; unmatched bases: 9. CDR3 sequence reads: CASSQERLAGGPGTGELFF. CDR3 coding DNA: TGTGCCAGCAGCCAAGAGAGGCTAGCGGGAGGGCCTGGCACCGGGGAGCTGTTTTTT.

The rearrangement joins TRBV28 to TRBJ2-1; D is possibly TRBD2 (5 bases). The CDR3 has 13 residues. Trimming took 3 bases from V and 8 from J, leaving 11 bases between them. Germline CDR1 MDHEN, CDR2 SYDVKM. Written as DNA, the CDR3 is TGTGCCAGCAGTTTGCGGGCGATGCATGAGCAGTTCTTC. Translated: CASSLRAMHEQFF.

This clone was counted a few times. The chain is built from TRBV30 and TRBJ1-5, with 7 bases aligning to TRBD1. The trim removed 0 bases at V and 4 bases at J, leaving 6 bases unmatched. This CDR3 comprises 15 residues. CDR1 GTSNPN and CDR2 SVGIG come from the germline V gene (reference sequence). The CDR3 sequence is CAWSVGGQANQPQHF. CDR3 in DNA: TGTGCCTGGAGTGTAGGAGGACAGGCGAATCAGCCCCAGCATTTT.

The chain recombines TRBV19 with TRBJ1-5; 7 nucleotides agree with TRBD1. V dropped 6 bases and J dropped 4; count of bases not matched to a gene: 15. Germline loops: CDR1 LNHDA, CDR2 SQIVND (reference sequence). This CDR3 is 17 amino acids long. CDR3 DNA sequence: TGTGCCAGTAGGATTATACAGGGGAGGATTGGGAATCAGCCCCAGCATTTT. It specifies CASRIIQGRIGNQPQHF.

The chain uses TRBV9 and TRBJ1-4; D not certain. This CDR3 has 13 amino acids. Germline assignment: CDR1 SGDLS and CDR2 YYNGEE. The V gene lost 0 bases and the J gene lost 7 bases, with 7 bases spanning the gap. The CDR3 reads CASSVGPREKLFF. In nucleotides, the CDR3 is TGTGCCAGCAGCGTAGGTCCCCGTGAAAAACTGTTTTTT.